This is a list of T cell receptor beta chains from one sample in a study of T cell clones after liver transplantation. Assay: immunoSEQ multiplex PCR; the TCRdb copy retains only in-frame clones and omits some. There are 55,000 or so clones in the sample; around 75% occur only once, and around 16% lies in the top ten. The sample was CD4+ T cells from blood, taken before liver transplant. Receptor source: a human donor who received a liver transplant. The conserved cysteine and the conserved F or W are not part of the CDR3 here. The D gene is left open where the match is weak. Only some rows state a clone size, as once, few, many or a class for expanded clones.

d_gene	v_gene	j_gene	abundance	CDR3aa
-	TRBV6-6	TRBJ1-5	-	ASSRLGVNSNQPQH
-	TRBV6-5	TRBJ1-3	-	ASSYTGGSGNTIY
TRBD1	TRBV5-4	TRBJ1-4	-	ASSATGGWTNEKLF
TRBD1	TRBV6-4	TRBJ1-2	-	ASSDSMTGGYGYT
TRBD1	TRBV27	TRBJ1-5	-	ASATQGRQPQH
-	TRBV5-1	TRBJ2-2	-	ASSLDPGINTGELF
TRBD1	TRBV5-4	TRBJ1-1	-	ASSSTGQGYTEAF
TRBD1	TRBV29-1	TRBJ1-2	-	SAAGTGVNYGYT
-	TRBV19	TRBJ1-2	-	ASSTSGREFGGYT
TRBD2	TRBV19	TRBJ2-1	-	ASSRGDSGGINEQF
TRBD1	TRBV9	TRBJ1-2	-	ASSVAPGTGYGYT
-	TRBV25-1	TRBJ2-7	once	ATRTAYEQY
-	TRBV7-9	TRBJ1-1	few	ASRRRDQNTEAF
TRBD2	TRBV6-6	TRBJ2-1	-	ASSYDGRGGYNEQF
TRBD1	TRBV7-9	TRBJ2-3	once	ASSAAGTGVTDTQY
-	TRBV18	TRBJ1-1	many	ASSPSVWANTEAF
-	TRBV5-4	TRBJ2-2	-	ASSLVRDTGELF
TRBD2	TRBV9	TRBJ2-5	-	ASGREETQY
-	TRBV5-1	TRBJ1-2	few	ASSLGTFQDYGYT
-	TRBV5-1	TRBJ2-7	-	ASSFDRSSYEQY
-	TRBV2	TRBJ1-3	-	ASNGGKSGNTIY
TRBD1	TRBV28	TRBJ1-4	once	ASTTGGANEKLF
-	TRBV6-5	TRBJ1-2	few	ASSVTGNYGYT
TRBD1	TRBV2	TRBJ2-3	-	ASSDPQGATDTQY
-	TRBV28	TRBJ2-7	-	ASSGGFSNEQY
-	TRBV16	TRBJ1-2	-	ASSQLGRGSSYGYT
TRBD1	TRBV4-1	TRBJ2-6	few	ASRLGQAYSGANVLT
-	TRBV18	TRBJ1-6	-	ASSPGRVDNSPLH
-	TRBV4-1	TRBJ1-3	-	ASSPQWGAGNTIY
-	TRBV6-4	TRBJ1-5	-	ASSTEENQPQH
TRBD1	TRBV11-2	TRBJ1-6	-	ASSRTGLESPLH
TRBD2	TRBV7-3	TRBJ2-3	-	ASSYAGVTGDTQY
-	TRBV29-1	TRBJ1-1	many	SVVLSLEAF
-	TRBV14	TRBJ1-2	-	ASSPRPDSMSYT
-	TRBV5-4	TRBJ1-4	-	ASSLDPGEKLF
-	TRBV7-2	TRBJ1-2	-	ASSLSPTTWEGYT
TRBD1	TRBV27	TRBJ1-6	-	ASSFPPQGGNSPLH
TRBD1	TRBV7-3	TRBJ1-6	-	ASSPRTGRSQSPLH
TRBD2	TRBV11-2	TRBJ2-2	-	ASRSGASTGELF
-	TRBV2	TRBJ1-6	-	ASSDIEGSHSPLH
-	TRBV2	TRBJ1-1	once	ASSWGDTEAF
-	TRBV10-2	TRBJ2-7	-	ASLNSGGAGSYEQY
TRBD1	TRBV2	TRBJ1-3	once	ASNIGSADRAGGNTIY
-	TRBV6-5	TRBJ2-5	-	ASSSGGAGARETQY
-	TRBV27	TRBJ2-2	-	ASSGGRTGELF
-	TRBV11-2	TRBJ1-1	few	ASSLAGQGRGAF
-	TRBV19	TRBJ1-2	once	ASGGGEGATGTYGYT
TRBD1	TRBV4-2	TRBJ2-7	-	ASSRDRAYEQY